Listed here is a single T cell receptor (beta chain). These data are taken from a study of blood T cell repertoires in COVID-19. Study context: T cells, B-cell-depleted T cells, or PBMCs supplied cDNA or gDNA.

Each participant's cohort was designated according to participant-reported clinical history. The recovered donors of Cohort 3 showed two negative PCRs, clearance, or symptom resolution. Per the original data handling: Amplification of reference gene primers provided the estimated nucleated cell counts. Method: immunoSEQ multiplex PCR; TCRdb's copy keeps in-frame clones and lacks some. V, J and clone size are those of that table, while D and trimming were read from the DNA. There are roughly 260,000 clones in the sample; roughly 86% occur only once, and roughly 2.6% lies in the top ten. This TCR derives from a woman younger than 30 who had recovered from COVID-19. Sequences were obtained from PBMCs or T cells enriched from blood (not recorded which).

The CDR3 reads CASSLVRQGTLTTNEKLFF. The CDR3 DNA is TGCGCCAGCAGCTTGGTCCGACAGGGTACCCTAACAACTAATGAAAAACTGTTTTTT. The chain employs TRBV5-1 and TRBJ1-4; TRBD1 aligns across 7 bases. The V segment lost 0 bases and the J segment 0 bases; nucleotides outside the gene matches: 11. The CDR3 is 19 amino acids. Germline CDR1 SGHRS, CDR2 YFSETQ.